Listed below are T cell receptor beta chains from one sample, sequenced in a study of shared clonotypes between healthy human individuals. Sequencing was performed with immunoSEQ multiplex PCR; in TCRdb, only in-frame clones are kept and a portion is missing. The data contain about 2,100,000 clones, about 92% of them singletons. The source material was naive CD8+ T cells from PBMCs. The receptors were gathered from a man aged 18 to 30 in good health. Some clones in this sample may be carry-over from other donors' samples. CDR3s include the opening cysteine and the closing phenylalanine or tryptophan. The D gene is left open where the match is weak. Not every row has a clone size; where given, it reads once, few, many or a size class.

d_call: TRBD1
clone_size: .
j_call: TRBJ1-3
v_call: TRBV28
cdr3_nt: TGTGCCAGCAGTATGGACAGGGGCGCAGGAAACACCATATATTTT
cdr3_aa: CASSMDRGAGNTIYF

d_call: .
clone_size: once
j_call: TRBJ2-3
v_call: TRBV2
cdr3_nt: TGTGCCAGCAGTGAAAGGGGTCCAGATACGCAGTATTTT
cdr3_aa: CASSERGPDTQYF

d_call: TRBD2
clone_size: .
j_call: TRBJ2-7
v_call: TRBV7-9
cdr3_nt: TGTGCCAGCAGCCCATTGACTAGCGGGGGTTTCTACGAGCAGTACTTC
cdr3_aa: CASSPLTSGGFYEQYF

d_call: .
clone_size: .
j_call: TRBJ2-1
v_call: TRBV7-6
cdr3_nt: TGTGCCAGCAGCTCCCCGGGGGGGACAGGGTTGGATGAGCAGTTCTTC
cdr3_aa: CASSSPGGTGLDEQFF

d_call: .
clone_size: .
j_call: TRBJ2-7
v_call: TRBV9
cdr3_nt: TGTGCCAGCAGCGTAGCAAGCCACTCCTACGAGCAGTACTTC
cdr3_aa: CASSVASHSYEQYF

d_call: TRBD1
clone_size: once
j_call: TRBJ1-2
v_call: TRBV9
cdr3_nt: TGTGCCAGCAGCCCTCGGCGAGGGGGCAGTTATGGCTACACCTTC
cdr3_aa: CASSPRRGGSYGYTF

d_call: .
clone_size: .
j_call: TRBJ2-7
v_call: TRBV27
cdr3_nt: TGTGCCAGCAGTTCTAGTCCAGGGTATCCTTTTTACGAGCAGTACTTC
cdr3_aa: CASSSSPGYPFYEQYF

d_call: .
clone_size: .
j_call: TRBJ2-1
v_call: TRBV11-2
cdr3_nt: TGTGCCAGCACCTTAGACAGGACCCGCCACAATGAGCAGTTCTTC
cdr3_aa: CASTLDRTRHNEQFF

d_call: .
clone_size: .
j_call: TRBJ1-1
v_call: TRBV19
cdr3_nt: TGTGCCAGTAGTATCGGGGGGCTGGCTGAAGCTTTCTTT
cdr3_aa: CASSIGGLAEAFF

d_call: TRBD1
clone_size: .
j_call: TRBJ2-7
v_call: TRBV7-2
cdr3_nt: TGTGCCAGCAGCTTGAAACGACAGGGGTCCTCCTACGAGCAGTACTTC
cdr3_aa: CASSLKRQGSSYEQYF

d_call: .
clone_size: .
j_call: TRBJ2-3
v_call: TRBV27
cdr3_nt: TGTGCCAGCAGTTTAAATAATATCCTAGCGAAGGATACGCAGTATTTT
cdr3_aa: CASSLNNILAKDTQYF

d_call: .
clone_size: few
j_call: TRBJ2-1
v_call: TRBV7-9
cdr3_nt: TGTGCCAGCAGCCCAGGTTCCGCGTACAATGAGCAGTTCTTC
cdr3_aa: CASSPGSAYNEQFF

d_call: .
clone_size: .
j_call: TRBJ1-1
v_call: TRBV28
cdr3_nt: TGTGCCAGCCTGGGAGCAGTTGAAGCTTTCTTT
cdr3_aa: CASLGAVEAFF